The text below deals with one T cell receptor beta chain. The data derive from a study of blood T cell repertoires in COVID-19. Study summary: The United States, Italy and Spain supplied acute and convalescent COVID-19 samples. PBMCs, B-cell-depleted T cells, or T cells were the source of the cDNA or gDNA that made up the material.

As handled by the study authors: For nucleated cells, counts were estimated from reference gene primer amplification. Profiled with immunoSEQ multiplex PCR; TCRdb holds only in-frame clones, not every one. V and J calls plus clone size are reproduced from that table; the DNA served to infer D and trimming. This sample has tens of thousands of clones, with approximately 81% found just once. Trimming removed 0 bases at V and 10 bases at J, with 15 bases between. The CDR3 is made up of 14 amino acids. Germline CDR1 is MNHEY and CDR2 is SVGAGI. This chain joins TRBV6-5 and TRBJ1-2, with D hard to call. The clonotype originates from a woman in her seventies in a cohort sampled during active COVID-19. Sequenced input: peripheral blood. The CDR3 loop reads CASSYSRWSGSYTF. CDR3 sequence (DNA): TGTGCCAGCAGTTACTCGAGGTGGTCGGGGTCCTACACCTTC.